A selection of T cell receptor beta chains follows, all from one sample in a study of T cells in Graves' hyperthyroidism and ophthalmopathy. TCRdb ran MiXCR on the multiplex PCR reads and lists one entry per CDR3 protein. The profile shows some 270,000 distinct CDR3 sequences, roughly 13% of them singletons. Specimen: blood. These TCRs come from a woman aged 40 to 49 with Graves' hyperthyroidism. The CDR3 runs from the conserved cysteine through the conserved F or W. A D gene is named only where the DNA matches it firmly. Rows give clone size only sometimes, using once, few, many, or a class for an expanded clone.

V	length	size	D	J	DNA	CDR3
TRBV19	17	few	TRBD1	TRBJ2-5	TGTGCCAGTAGCTGGGCGGGACAGGGGGGACCTCAAGAGACCCAGTACTTC	CASSWAGQGGPQETQYF
TRBV30	14	many	TRBD2	TRBJ2-7	TGTGCCTGGAGTGTCGGGGGGGATAATACCGAGCAGTACTTC	CAWSVGGDNTEQYF
TRBV13	13	many	-	TRBJ1-1	TGTGCCAGCAGCAAAAGGGGTGTTGGTGAAGCTTTCTTT	CASSKRGVGEAFF
TRBV5-1	15	few	-	TRBJ1-4	TGCGCCAGCAGCTCTGGGCTCGGGAGGTACGAAAAACTGTTTTTT	CASSSGLGRYEKLFF
TRBV5-6	14	once	TRBD2	TRBJ2-7	TGTGCCAGCAACTTAGCGGGAGGGACCTACGAGCAGCACTTC	CASNLAGGTYEQHF
TRBV11-2	14	many	TRBD1	TRBJ1-1	TGTGCCAGCAGCCCCGACAGGGTGAACACTGAAGCTTTCTTT	CASSPDRVNTEAFF
TRBV28	15	-	TRBD1	TRBJ1-5	TGTGCCAGCGGATCCGGGACAGGGGGCGATCAGCCCCAGCATTTT	CASGSGTGGDQPQHF
TRBV6-1	15	few	TRBD2	TRBJ2-7	TGTGCCAGCAGTTACACCCCGGACGGGGGGTACGAGCAGTACTTC	CASSYTPDGGYEQYF
TRBV7-9	17	many	-	TRBJ2-3	TGTGCCAGCAGCTCAAGACTAACCTTTAGGGGACCAGATACGCAGTATTTT	CASSSRLTFRGPDTQYF
TRBV28	13	many	-	TRBJ1-4	TGTGCCGGAGGGGCAGGGGCTAATGAAAAACTGTTTTTT	CAGGAGANEKLFF
TRBV10-3	13	-	-	TRBJ1-2	TGTGCCATCAGTGCCGGCAGGGGATCGGGCTACACCTTC	CAISAGRGSGYTF
TRBV25-1	14	many	-	TRBJ1-4	TGTGCCAGCACTCCAGAGGGCTGGGATGAAAAACTGTTTTTT	CASTPEGWDEKLFF
TRBV12-3/TRBV12-4	15	many	-	TRBJ2-1	TGTGCCAGCAGTCCCTTGGGGTGGGTACGGTACGAGCAGTTCTTC	CASSPLGWVRYEQFF
TRBV28	15	many	TRBD1	TRBJ1-1	TGTGCCAGCAGTCCTCGACAGGGGCCGGACACTGAAGCTTTCTTT	CASSPRQGPDTEAFF
TRBV5-6	14	many	TRBD1	TRBJ1-3	TGTGCCAGCAGCTGGGACAGGGAGGAAATCACCATATATTTT	CASSWDREEITIYF
TRBV28	14	-	-	TRBJ2-5	TGTGCCAGCAGTTTAAGGGGGGGAGCGGAGACCCAGTACTTC	CASSLRGGAETQYF
TRBV2	16	many	TRBD1	TRBJ1-3	TGTGCCAGCAAAGGGCTAACGGGACAGGGGATTCGCACCATATATTTT	CASKGLTGQGIRTIYF
TRBV6-1	13	many	-	TRBJ2-2	TGTGCCAGCAGTCCCTTCCGGCCCGGGGAGCTGTTTTTT	CASSPFRPGELFF
TRBV25-1	15	-	-	TRBJ2-7	TGTGCCAGCAGTGCGCCTTCCCGGGACGGCTACGAGCAGTACTTC	CASSAPSRDGYEQYF
TRBV7-2	14	few	-	TRBJ1-2	TGTGCCAGCAGCCCCGGGTGGAGTCAGTATGGCTACACCTTC	CASSPGWSQYGYTF
TRBV2	14	few	-	TRBJ2-3	TGTGCCAGCAGTGAATCCCCCTACACAGATACGCAGTATTTT	CASSESPYTDTQYF
TRBV12-3/TRBV12-4	12	many	-	TRBJ2-2	TGTGCCAGCAGGCTTATCACCGGGGAGCTGTTTTTT	CASRLITGELFF
TRBV29-1	13	-	-	TRBJ1-4	TGCAGCGGACTGACAGGTAGTAATGAAAAACTGTTTTTT	CSGLTGSNEKLFF
TRBV7-2	13	many	-	TRBJ2-7	TGTGCCAGCCAACGACGGATAGCCTACGAGCAGTACTTC	CASQRRIAYEQYF
TRBV29-1	11	-	TRBD1	TRBJ1-2	TGCAGCTTCGCTCAGGGGGATGGCTACACCTTC	CSFAQGDGYTF
TRBV12-3/TRBV12-4	14	many	TRBD1	TRBJ2-2	TGTGCCAGCAGAGGGACAGGGAACACCGGGGAGCTGTTTTTT	CASRGTGNTGELFF
TRBV7-9	18	few	-	TRBJ2-7	TGTGCCAGCAGCCCACCCCTTGGGCAGCTAATTCCCCGCTACGAGCAGTACTTC	CASSPPLGQLIPRYEQYF
TRBV2	16	few	-	TRBJ2-6	TGTGCCAGCAGCGAGGGGAACAGGGCTGGGGCCAACGTCCTGACTTTC	CASSEGNRAGANVLTF
TRBV7-8	16	few	-	TRBJ1-4	TGTGCCAGCAGCTTATACGGGTCGGTGGCTAATGAAAAACTGTTTTTT	CASSLYGSVANEKLFF
TRBV5-1	13	-	TRBD1	TRBJ1-3	TGCGCCAGCAGCAAAGACAGGGTTGACACCATATATTTT	CASSKDRVDTIYF
TRBV7-9	14	few	-	TRBJ1-5	TGTGCCAGCAGCTTCGATCATGGCAATCAGCCCCAGCATTTT	CASSFDHGNQPQHF
TRBV12-3/TRBV12-4	14	many	TRBD1	TRBJ1-4	TGTGCCAGCAGTGGACAGGGGGCTCGGGAAAAACTGTTTTTT	CASSGQGAREKLFF
TRBV5-1	15	many	TRBD1	TRBJ1-6	TGCGCCAGCAGCTTGGGAGGACAGGCTAATTCACCCCTCCACTTT	CASSLGGQANSPLHF
TRBV7-6	15	many	-	TRBJ2-7	TGTGCCAGCAGCTTACTAAGGGACCCATCCTACGAGCAGTACTTC	CASSLLRDPSYEQYF
TRBV12-3/TRBV12-4	14	few	-	TRBJ1-3	TGTGCCAGCAGTTTCCCCACCCGTAGAAACACCATATATTTT	CASSFPTRRNTIYF
TRBV9	16	-	-	TRBJ2-2	TGTGCCAGCAGCGTAGGTGCAGGTCTTGGCACCGGGGAGCTGTTTTTT	CASSVGAGLGTGELFF
TRBV7-9	12	many	-	TRBJ2-7	TGTGCCAGCAGCTTAAATACTCGGGAGCAGTACTTC	CASSLNTREQYF
TRBV20-1	14	many	-	TRBJ1-1	TGCAGTGCTAGAGATCGGCAGGGAGGCACTGAAGCTTTCTTT	CSARDRQGGTEAFF
TRBV2	13	many	-	TRBJ1-4	TGTGCCAGCAGTGATAGCCTGGCTGAAAAACTGTTTTTT	CASSDSLAEKLFF
TRBV19	14	many	TRBD2	TRBJ2-1	TGTGCCAGTAGTATCCTAGCGGGAAACAATGAGCAGTTCTTC	CASSILAGNNEQFF
TRBV7-2	16	few	TRBD1	TRBJ1-3	TGTGCCAGCAGCTCCAGATACAGGGGCTCCGGAAACACCATATATTTT	CASSSRYRGSGNTIYF
TRBV28	14	many	-	TRBJ2-7	TGTGCCAGCAGTTTCTCTGGGAGACGTTACGAGCAGTACTTC	CASSFSGRRYEQYF
TRBV3-1	12	many	-	TRBJ1-6	TGTGCCAGCGCGGGAGGTGAATCACCCCTCCACTTT	CASAGGESPLHF
TRBV5-1	16	many	TRBD1	TRBJ1-1	TGCGCCAGCAGCTCCCGAGGAGGGACAGCGAACACTGAAGCTTTCTTT	CASSSRGGTANTEAFF